In this sample, the clone carrying this T cell receptor beta chain turned up once. This clone may be a read error of a much larger clone one base away. V was clipped by 10 bases and J by 10 bases, with 26 bases between them. The CDR3 sequence is 14 residues long. Germline V gene data show CDR1 as MDHEN and CDR2 as SYDVKM. The template was RNA from unsorted bulk tissue. The record originates from a study of tumor and adjacent non-tumor tissue in lung cancer. A modified ARM-PCR protocol with three rounds of nested PCR amplified TCRbeta. One entry per CDR3 protein, called by TCRdb with MiXCR from the multiplex PCR reads. The table includes roughly 81,000 distinct CDR3 sequences, about two thirds detected once.

Sequencing was carried out using lung tumor tissue. This receptor was obtained from a woman between 65 and 79 years old with non-small cell lung cancer. This chain uses TRBV28 with TRBJ2-7; possibly TRBD1 for D (6 bases). In nucleotides, the CDR3 is TGTGCCAACAGCTCCACAGGGCTCCGATCCGATCAGTACTTC. Translating gives CANSSTGLRSDQYF. The full variable domain, rest sourced from reference TRBV28 and TRBJ2-7, is DVKVTQSSRYLVKRTGEKVFLECVQDMDHENMFWYRQDPGLGLRLIYFSYDVKMKEKGDIPEGYSVSREKKERFSLILESASTNQTSMYLCANSSTGLRSDQYFGPGTRLTVT.